Listed below are T cell receptor beta chains from one sample, sequenced in a study of beta chain features in type 1 diabetes. The method was immunoSEQ multiplex PCR; TCRdb's version includes in-frame clones alone and lacks a portion of them. The sample holds roughly 400,000 clones, about 15% seen once. Sequenced: naive CD4+ T cells from blood. Receptors originate from a young man in good health. Each CDR3 is given with its conserved first and last residue. D genes are given only for firm matches. The listing skips clone size in some rows; elsewhere it reads once, few, many or a size class.

size,D,J,V,CDR3,DNA
.,TRBD2,TRBJ2-2,TRBV9,CASGTINTGELFF,TGTGCCAGTGGGACTATAAACACCGGGGAGCTGTTTTTT
.,.,TRBJ2-7,TRBV19,CASKGQYYEQYF,TGTGCCAGTAAAGGACAGTACTACGAGCAGTACTTC
.,.,TRBJ1-1,TRBV29-1,CSVLGISEAFF,TGCAGCGTTCTGGGAATAAGTGAAGCTTTCTTT
few,.,TRBJ2-3,TRBV7-9,CASSPSGATLGTDTQYF,TGTGCCAGCAGCCCCTCGGGGGCTACCCTCGGCACAGATACGCAGTATTTT
once,.,TRBJ2-6,TRBV27,CASSFIVNSGANVLTF,TGTGCCAGCAGTTTCATCGTAAACTCTGGGGCCAACGTCCTGACTTTC
.,TRBD2,TRBJ2-1,TRBV7-2,CASSLVAGGTNEQFF,TGTGCCAGCAGCTTAGTAGCGGGAGGTACGAATGAGCAGTTCTTC
.,.,TRBJ2-1,TRBV4-3,CASSQSSYNEQFF,TGCGCCAGCAGCCAGTCGTCCTACAATGAGCAGTTCTTC
few,.,TRBJ2-5,TRBV6-5,CASSYIGTETQYF,TGTGCCAGCAGTTACATTGGGACGGAGACCCAGTACTTC
few,TRBD2,TRBJ2-5,TRBV10-3,CAISVAAGASGQETQYF,TGTGCCATCAGTGTGGCCGCCGGCGCTAGCGGGCAAGAGACCCAGTACTTC
few,.,TRBJ2-5,TRBV18,CASSPLGQETQYF,TGTGCCAGCTCACCATTAGGGCAAGAGACCCAGTACTTC
few,TRBD2,TRBJ2-3,TRBV9,CASSVAGGFRDTQYF,TGTGCCAGCAGCGTAGCGGGAGGGTTTCGTGATACGCAGTATTTT
.,TRBD2,TRBJ2-5,TRBV10-3,CAIKPGLDLETQYF,TGTGCCATCAAGCCGGGACTAGATCTCGAGACCCAGTACTTC
.,.,TRBJ2-5,TRBV9,CASSPRDHLSTQYF,TGTGCCAGCAGCCCGCGGGACCACTTATCGACCCAGTACTTC
.,.,TRBJ2-7,TRBV21-1,CASSKTGSLHEQYF,TGTGCCAGCAGCAAAACAGGCAGCCTGCATGAGCAGTACTTC
.,.,TRBJ1-2,TRBV29-1,CSVAGGYGYTF,TGCAGCGTTGCGGGAGGCTATGGCTACACCTTC
.,.,TRBJ2-4,TRBV4-2,CASSQDVGPGNQAKNIQYF,TGTGCCAGCAGCCAAGACGTCGGGCCAGGGAACCAAGCCAAAAACATTCAGTACTTC
.,.,TRBJ1-1,TRBV30,CAWSNWGEAFF,TGTGCCTGGAGCAATTGGGGTGAAGCTTTCTTT
few,.,TRBJ2-1,TRBV7-2,CASSLPAAYNEQFF,TGTGCCAGCAGCTTGCCTGCAGCCTACAATGAGCAGTTCTTC
few,.,TRBJ1-2,TRBV15,CATSRDGTLYGYTF,TGTGCCACCAGCAGAGATGGGACACTCTATGGCTACACCTTC
.,.,TRBJ1-2,TRBV5-4,CASSARLMGNYGYTF,TGTGCCAGCAGCGCCCGGTTGATGGGGAACTATGGCTACACCTTC
few,TRBD2,TRBJ2-1,TRBV5-4,CASSLAPAGDNEQFF,TGTGCCAGCAGCTTGGCACCAGCGGGGGACAATGAGCAGTTCTTC
.,TRBD2,TRBJ2-5,TRBV5-1,CASSHRTSGAETQYF,TGCGCCAGCAGTCATCGGACTAGCGGGGCAGAGACCCAGTACTTC
.,.,TRBJ2-5,TRBV18,CASSPRGGLQETQYF,TGTGCCAGCTCACCCAGGGGGGGACTCCAAGAGACCCAGTACTTC
.,.,TRBJ1-6,TRBV4-1,CASSQGLGLSYSPLHF,TGCGCCAGCAGCCAAGGTTTGGGTCTTAGTTATTCACCCCTCCACTTT
few,.,TRBJ1-4,TRBV14,CASSPQRARANEKLFF,TGTGCCAGCTCCCCTCAAAGGGCGCGGGCTAATGAAAAACTGTTTTTT
.,TRBD1,TRBJ2-5,TRBV29-1,CSVGHGTAKETQYF,TGCAGCGTTGGCCATGGGACAGCGAAAGAGACCCAGTACTTC
many,.,TRBJ2-4,TRBV11-2,CASSFLAGGKNIQYF,TGTGCCAGCAGCTTCCTAGCTGGGGGTAAAAACATTCAGTACTTC
.,.,TRBJ1-2,TRBV7-6,CASSFPGTNGYTF,TGTGCCAGCAGCTTCCCAGGAACAAATGGCTACACCTTC
.,.,TRBJ2-2,TRBV7-9,CASSLSTSGLNTGELFF,TGTGCCAGCAGCCTCAGCACCAGCGGGCTCAACACCGGGGAGCTGTTTTTT
few,TRBD1,TRBJ2-1,TRBV7-2,CASSPDRASYNEQFF,TGTGCCAGCAGCCCGGACAGGGCGTCCTACAATGAGCAGTTCTTC
few,.,TRBJ2-1,TRBV10-3,CAISEGTALDNEQFF,TGTGCCATCAGTGAGGGGACCGCCTTAGACAATGAGCAGTTCTTC
.,.,TRBJ2-2,TRBV19,CASSITGLNTGELFF,TGTGCCAGTAGTATAACGGGACTGAACACCGGGGAGCTGTTTTTT
few,TRBD1,TRBJ2-3,TRBV7-8,CASSLVRRDRGVTDTQYF,TGTGCCAGCAGCTTAGTTCGGAGGGACAGGGGAGTTACAGATACGCAGTATTTT
.,.,TRBJ1-1,TRBV15,CATSRASGLGNTEAFF,TGTGCCACCAGCAGAGCCTCGGGCCTGGGGAACACTGAAGCTTTCTTT
.,.,TRBJ1-1,TRBV25-1,CASGGRMFTEAFF,TGTGCCAGTGGGGGACGGATGTTCACTGAAGCTTTCTTT
few,.,TRBJ1-1,TRBV30,CAWSRTMNTEAFF,TGTGCCTGGAGTCGTACAATGAACACTGAAGCTTTCTTT
once,.,TRBJ1-2,TRBV23-1,CASRQILGYGYTF,TGCGCCAGCAGACAGATCCTCGGCTATGGCTACACCTTC
.,.,TRBJ2-1,TRBV4-1,CASSQEVLRPHEQFF,TGCGCCAGCAGCCAAGAAGTCTTGCGGCCCCATGAGCAGTTCTTC
.,TRBD1,TRBJ1-1,TRBV28,CASAPGTDIEAFF,TGTGCCAGCGCCCCTGGGACAGATATCGAAGCTTTCTTT